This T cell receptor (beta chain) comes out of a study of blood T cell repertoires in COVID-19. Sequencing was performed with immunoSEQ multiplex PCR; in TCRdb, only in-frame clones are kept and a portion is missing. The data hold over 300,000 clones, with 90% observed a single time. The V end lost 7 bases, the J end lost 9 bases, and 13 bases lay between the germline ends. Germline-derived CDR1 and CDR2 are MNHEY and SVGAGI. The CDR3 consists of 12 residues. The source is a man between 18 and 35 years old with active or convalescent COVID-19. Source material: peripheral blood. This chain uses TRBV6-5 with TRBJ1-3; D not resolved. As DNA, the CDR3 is TGTGCCAGCAAGCCCCTCTGGAGCACCATATATTTT. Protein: CASKPLWSTIYF.